These 14 T cell receptor beta chains originate from one sample sequenced in a study of blood T cells in healthy people across ages. Next came a second PCR, run for about 6 to 11 cycles, which used a sample-barcoded 5' primer along with a J-beta primer mix. TCRdb re-derived calls from the 5' RACE reads in MiXCR, one entry per CDR3 protein. This sample has 1.4 million to 1.5 million distinct CDR3 sequences; roughly 45% occur once, and the top ten carry around 8%. Material: blood. These receptors came from a woman under 30 in good health.

The chain uses TRBV27 and TRBJ2-4; TRBD1 might be the D (5 bases). This CDR3 is built from 13 residues. V shed 6 bases and J shed 13 bases, with 19 bases lying between them. CDR1 is MNHEY and CDR2 is SMNVEV in the germline V gene (reference sequence). The CDR3 loop reads CASSLTGIGLQYF. As DNA, the CDR3 is TGTGCCAGCAGCCTCACAGGAATCGGTTTGCAGTACTTC.

This clonotype has a handful of counts. The V gene is TRBV28, the J gene TRBJ2-2, with D perhaps matching TRBD2 (7 bases). CDR1 and CDR2 from the germline V gene are MDHEN and SYDVKM. Trimming shortened V by 3 bases and J by 7 bases, and 18 bases separated the two germline ends. This CDR3 region has 16 residues. CDR3 region: CASSFDEGGYDGELFF. In DNA, the CDR3 is TGTGCCAGCAGTTTTGACGAGGGGGGGTACGACGGGGAGCTGTTTTTT.

Turning to this clonotype: The junction departs from germline at one end; a sequencing error may be responsible. The chain employs TRBV4-1 and TRBJ2-5; D not certain. The CDR3 is 13 amino acids. Germline lookup yields CDR1 MGHRA and CDR2 YSYEKL. CDR3 sequence: CASSQWQFETRYF. CDR3 nucleotides: TGCGCCAGCAGCCAATGGCAATTCGAGACCCGGTACTTC.

This clonotype occurred a few times. The chain joins TRBV5-1 to TRBJ2-5; tentatively, D is TRBD1 (6 bases). The germline V and J ends were trimmed by 4 bases and 11 bases, with 21 bases remaining between them. The CDR3 has 14 amino acids. The germline V gene encodes CDR1 SGHRS and CDR2 YFSETQ. CDR3 nucleotides: TGCGCCAGCAGCGTAGAGGGGGACCTCTCTCAGCAGTACTTC. Encoded protein: CASSVEGDLSQQYF.

The genes are TRBV4-1 and TRBJ2-1; 9 bases map to TRBD2. Germline V lookup: CDR1 MGHRA, CDR2 YSYEKL. V gave up 1 base and J gave up 8 bases; unmatched junction bases: 9. The CDR3 is 16 residues long. CDR3 DNA sequence: TGCGCCAGCAGCCAAGCGGATAGCGGGGGTGGGGATGAGCAGTTCTTC. This encodes CASSQADSGGGDEQFF.

CDR3 in DNA: TGTGCCAGCATAGGATTCAGGCCAATCTACGAGCAGTACTTC. Its translation is CASIGFRPIYEQYF. This chain connects TRBV2 to TRBJ2-7, with D unclear. V gave up 7 bases and J gave up 3 bases, with 16 bases separating them. Germline CDR1 SNHLY, CDR2 FYNNEI. This CDR3 is 14 amino acids long.

This clonotype showed up many times. The genes are TRBV7-6 and TRBJ2-3; D remains unclear. Deletions cut 5 bases from V and 0 bases from J, with 6 bases between. The germline gives CDR1 SGHVS, CDR2 FNYEAQ. The CDR3 extends over 13 amino acids. CDR3: CASSASSTDTQYF. In DNA, the CDR3 is TGTGCCAGCAGCGCTAGTAGCACAGATACGCAGTATTTT.

The chain employs TRBV7-6 and TRBJ2-1, with TRBD1 matching 11 bases. This CDR3 has 17 amino acids. V lost 5 bases, J lost 7 bases, and 13 bases stayed unmatched. CDR1 is SGHVS, CDR2 FNYEAQ, per germline. The CDR3 here is CASSPSIGTGGLNEQFF. The CDR3, as DNA: TGTGCCAGCAGCCCTAGTATCGGGACAGGGGGTTTGAATGAGCAGTTCTTC.

This clonotype was recorded a few times. The J gene is TRBJ2-1, the V gene TRBV20-1, with D possibly being TRBD2 (6 bases). From germline, CDR1 is DFQATT and CDR2 SNEGSKA (reference sequence). V gave up 3 bases and J gave up 5 bases, with 20 bases separating them. The CDR3 length is 16 residues. CDR3 nucleotides: TGCAGTGCTAGGTCCCCAGGGACTGGGGGAAACAATGAGCAGTTCTTC. Translated, it gives CSARSPGTGGNNEQFF.

This clonotype was counted once. V usage is TRBV20-1 and J usage is TRBJ1-5; TRBD1 might be the D (5 bases). The germline CDR1 and CDR2 sequences are DFQATT and SNEGSKA (reference sequence). This CDR3 region has 15 residues. Trimming removed 6 bases from V and 0 bases from J, with 15 bases in between. The CDR3 reads CSATRGEDSNQPQHF. The CDR3 nucleotides are TGCAGTGCGACGAGGGGAGAGGATAGCAATCAGCCCCAGCATTTT.

The chain carries TRBV7-6 and TRBJ2-7; 8 bases are shared with TRBD1. From germline, CDR1 is SGHVS and CDR2 FNYEAQ. The CDR3 is 15 amino acids. V was pared by 5 bases and J by 5 bases, with 11 bases of the junction left unmatched. The CDR3 DNA sequence: TGTGCCAGCAGCCCCCGGACAGGGTCTAAAAACGAGCAGTACTTC. Its protein product is CASSPRTGSKNEQYF.

This clonotype was seen a handful of times. The CDR3 loop is CASTAEGSYGYTF. CDR3 sequence (DNA): TGTGCCAGCACTGCCGAGGGAAGCTATGGCTACACCTTC. The chain combines TRBV6-6 with TRBJ1-2; D gene ambiguous. Germline V gene lookup returns CDR1 MNHNY and CDR2 SVGAGI (reference sequence). Trimming stripped 7 bases from V and 4 bases from J, with 13 bases between. The CDR3 is 13 amino acids.

This sequence joins TRBV24-1 and TRBJ2-1; a weak D match, TRBD2 (6 bases). V was pared by 12 bases and J by 5 bases, with 16 bases between. CDR3 length equals 13 residues. Germline-derived CDR1 and CDR2 are KGHDR and SFDVKD. The CDR3 coding sequence is TGTGCCGTACGAGGGACTCAAAACAATGAGCAGTTCTTC. As protein: CAVRGTQNNEQFF.

This chain links TRBV5-1 with TRBJ2-5; TRBD2 matches at 7 bases. The J call may be in error: the DNA end matches TRBJ2-7 better. The CDR3 contains 15 residues. Germline CDR1 SGHRS, CDR2 YFSETQ. The CDR3 is CASSLNEGGPLEQYF. CDR3 in DNA: TGCGCCAGCAGCTTAAACGAGGGAGGGCCCCTCGAGCAGTACTTC.